These T cell receptor beta chains were read from a single sample in a study of blood T cell repertoires in COVID-19. Generated by immunoSEQ multiplex PCR, the TCRdb table keeps only in-frame clones and is missing some. Here the sample spans 45,000 to 60,000 clones, about four fifths being singletons. Sample: peripheral blood. Receptors were obtained from a man aged 50-60 years with acute or convalescent COVID-19. Both conserved end residues are part of each CDR3. The order of the fields is clone size, J gene, V gene, D gene, CDR3 DNA, CDR3 protein. The D gene is left open where the match is weak. Some rows have no size entry. The others give once, few or many, or a class for an expanded clone.

once,TRBJ2-7,TRBV4-2,TRBD2,TGTGCCAGCAGCCAAGATTCCCGCCGGGAGGGGGGGGCCTACGAGCAGTACTTC,CASSQDSRREGGAYEQYF
once,TRBJ1-3,TRBV18,-,TGTGCCAGCTCACCACCGGGGCGCGGCTCTGGAAACACCATATATTTT,CASSPPGRGSGNTIYF
-,TRBJ1-5,TRBV11-2,-,TGTGCCAGCAGCTTAAGTCTGGTTGAGCGGATAAATCAGCCCCAGCATTTT,CASSLSLVERINQPQHF
-,TRBJ1-3,TRBV11-2,-,TGTGCCAGCAGCGGGGGCGGACAGACTGGAAACACCATATATTTT,CASSGGGQTGNTIYF
-,TRBJ1-5,TRBV20-1,TRBD1,TGCAGTGCTAGTTCGGGGACAGGGGTTGGGAGCAATCAGCCCCAGCATTTT,CSASSGTGVGSNQPQHF
few,TRBJ2-7,TRBV4-1,TRBD1,TGCGCCAGCAGCCAAGGACAGGGGGGAACCTACGAGCAGTACTTC,CASSQGQGGTYEQYF
-,TRBJ2-7,TRBV7-3,TRBD1,TGTGCCAGCGCCCAGACAGGGAACTCCTACGAGCAGTACTTC,CASAQTGNSYEQYF
-,TRBJ2-2,TRBV1,-,TGCACCAGCCCGGGACTAGCGCGTTCCGGGGAGCTGTTTTTT,CTSPGLARSGELFF
-,TRBJ1-2,TRBV7-3,TRBD1,TGTGCCAGCAGCCCCGGGACAGGGCATGGCTACACCTTC,CASSPGTGHGYTF
-,TRBJ2-3,TRBV19,-,TGTGCCAGTAGTATTCAACGCAGGGATACGCAGTATTTT,CASSIQRRDTQYF
-,TRBJ1-5,TRBV6-5,-,TGTGCCAGCAGTTCCGGACAGAGCAATCAGCCCCAGCATTTT,CASSSGQSNQPQHF
once,TRBJ2-3,TRBV13,-,TGTGCCAGCAGCTTTGGGGCCACCAGCACAGATACGCAGTATTTT,CASSFGATSTDTQYF
once,TRBJ1-2,TRBV25-1,TRBD1,TGTGCCAGCAGTCCTCGAGGGGGCTCTAGTGGCTACACCTTC,CASSPRGGSSGYTF
-,TRBJ2-1,TRBV7-2,TRBD2,TGTGCCAGCAGCTCGACTAGCGGGGTCTACAATGAGCAGTTCTTC,CASSSTSGVYNEQFF
-,TRBJ2-1,TRBV25-1,-,TGTGCCAGCAGTGGCCGTACAGGGGGGGACGAGCAGTTCTTC,CASSGRTGGDEQFF
once,TRBJ2-1,TRBV7-9,-,TGTGCCAGCAGCTTCCTAAGCTCCTACAATGAGCAGTTCTTC,CASSFLSSYNEQFF
once,TRBJ1-5,TRBV28,-,TGTGCCAGCAGTTTATTAGTAGTGAATCAGCCCCAGCATTTT,CASSLLVVNQPQHF
-,TRBJ2-7,TRBV28,-,TGTGCCAGCAGTCCCCGATTCCGGGACTTCAGCTCCTACGAGCAGTACTTC,CASSPRFRDFSSYEQYF
-,TRBJ1-6,TRBV5-1,-,TGCGCCAGCAGCTTGGATCAGGGTCCGAATTCACCCCTCCACTTT,CASSLDQGPNSPLHF
-,TRBJ2-3,TRBV27,-,TGTGCCAGCAGTTCGCCCGGGGGTTCGTCAGATACGCAGTATTTT,CASSSPGGSSDTQYF
-,TRBJ1-5,TRBV28,TRBD1,TGTGCCAGCAGTTTGGGGGACAGGGGGGATCAGCCCCAGCATTTT,CASSLGDRGDQPQHF
-,TRBJ2-6,TRBV6-6,-,TGTGCCAGCAGTGGGGGCGGCTCTGGGGCCAACGTCCTGACTTTC,CASSGGGSGANVLTF
-,TRBJ2-2,TRBV5-1,TRBD1,TGCGCCAGCAGCTTGACAGGCCAACAGGGGGCGAACACCGGGGAGCTGTTTTTT,CASSLTGQQGANTGELFF
-,TRBJ1-5,TRBV11-2,-,TGTGCCAGCAGCCCGCAGGGTATTACTCAGCCCCAGCATTTT,CASSPQGITQPQHF
few,TRBJ1-3,TRBV5-6,TRBD1,TGTGCCAGCAGCTTAGGGGGCCCTGGAAACACCATATATTTT,CASSLGGPGNTIYF
-,TRBJ1-6,TRBV2,TRBD1,TGTGCCAGCAGTGGACAGGGAATTTCACCCCTCCACTTT,CASSGQGISPLHF
-,TRBJ2-1,TRBV28,-,TGTGCCAGCGCCTTGGTCCCGGACTGGAATGAGCAGTTCTTC,CASALVPDWNEQFF
-,TRBJ2-7,TRBV19,-,TGTGCCAGTAGTATTCGATCAGAAAACTACGAGCAGTACTTC,CASSIRSENYEQYF
-,TRBJ1-1,TRBV2,-,TGTGCCAGCAGTGAAGCGGTGGGACTGTACACTGAAGCTTTCTTT,CASSEAVGLYTEAFF
-,TRBJ2-5,TRBV6-5,TRBD1,TGTGCCAGCAGTTACTGGGACAGGAACCTCCAAGAGACCCAGTACTTC,CASSYWDRNLQETQYF
-,TRBJ1-2,TRBV5-4,TRBD1,TGTGCCAGCAGCGATACAGGGGGCAGGGGGAACACCTTC,CASSDTGGRGNTF
-,TRBJ1-5,TRBV6-1,-,TGTGCCAGCAGTGAAGTAGGGGGTGGCCGTAGCCAGCCCCAGCATTTT,CASSEVGGGRSQPQHF
once,TRBJ2-7,TRBV19,-,TGTGCCAGTAGCGCTGCGGGACTGAACTACGAGCAGTACTTC,CASSAAGLNYEQYF
-,TRBJ1-5,TRBV6-1,TRBD1,TGTGCCAGCAGTGAACCACAGGGGTGGGATCAGCCCCAGCATTTT,CASSEPQGWDQPQHF
-,TRBJ2-3,TRBV10-3,TRBD2,TGTGCCATCAGTGTACTAGCGGGGGGGGCAGATACGCAGTATTTT,CAISVLAGGADTQYF